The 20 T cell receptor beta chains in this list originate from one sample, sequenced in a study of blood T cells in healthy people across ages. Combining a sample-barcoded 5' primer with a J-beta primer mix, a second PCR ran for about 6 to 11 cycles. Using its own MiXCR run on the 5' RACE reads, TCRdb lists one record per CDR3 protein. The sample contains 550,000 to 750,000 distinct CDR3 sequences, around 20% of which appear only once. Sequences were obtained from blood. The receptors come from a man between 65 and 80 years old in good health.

In DNA form, the CDR3 reads TGTGCCAGCAGTCTCGGGACAGGGGCAGAGGAGCTGTTTTTT. Its translation is CASSLGTGAEELFF. The gene calls are TRBV12-3 or TRBV12-4 and TRBJ2-2; 10 bases agree with TRBD1. CDR3 length: 14 residues. The V gene end was trimmed by 5 bases and the J gene end by 10 bases; junction bases not matched to a gene: 7.

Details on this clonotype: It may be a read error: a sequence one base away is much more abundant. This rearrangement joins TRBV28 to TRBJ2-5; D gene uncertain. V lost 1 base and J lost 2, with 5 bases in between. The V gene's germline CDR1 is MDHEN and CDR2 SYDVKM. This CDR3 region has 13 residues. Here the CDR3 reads CASSLYKQETQYF. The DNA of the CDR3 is TGTGCCAGCAGTTTATACAAACAAGAGACCCAGTACTTC.

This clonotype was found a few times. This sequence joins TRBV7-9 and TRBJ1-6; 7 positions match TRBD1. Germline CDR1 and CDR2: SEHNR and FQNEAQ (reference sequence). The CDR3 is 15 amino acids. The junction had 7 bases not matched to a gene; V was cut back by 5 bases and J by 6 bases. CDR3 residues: CASSATGTANSPLHF. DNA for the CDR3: TGTGCCAGCAGCGCCACCGGGACAGCTAATTCACCCCTCCACTTT.

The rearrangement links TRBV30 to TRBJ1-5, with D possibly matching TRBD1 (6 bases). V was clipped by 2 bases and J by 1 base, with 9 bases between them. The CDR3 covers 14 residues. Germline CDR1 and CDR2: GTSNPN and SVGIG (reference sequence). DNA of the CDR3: TGTGCCTGGAGTACTGGGGGCAGCAATCAGCCCCAGCATTTT. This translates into CAWSTGGSNQPQHF. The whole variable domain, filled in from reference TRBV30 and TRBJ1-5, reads SQTIHQWPATLVQPVGSPLSLECTVEGTSNPNLYWYRQAAGRGLQLLFYSVGIGQISSEVPQNLSASRPQDRQFILSSKKLLLSDSGFYLCAWSTGGSNQPQHFGDGTRLSIL.

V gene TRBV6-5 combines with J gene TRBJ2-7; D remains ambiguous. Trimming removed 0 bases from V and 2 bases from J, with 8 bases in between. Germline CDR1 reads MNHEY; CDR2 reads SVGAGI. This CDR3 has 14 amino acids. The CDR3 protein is CASSYSAMTYEQYF. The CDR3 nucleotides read TGTGCCAGCAGTTACTCGGCTATGACCTACGAGCAGTACTTC.

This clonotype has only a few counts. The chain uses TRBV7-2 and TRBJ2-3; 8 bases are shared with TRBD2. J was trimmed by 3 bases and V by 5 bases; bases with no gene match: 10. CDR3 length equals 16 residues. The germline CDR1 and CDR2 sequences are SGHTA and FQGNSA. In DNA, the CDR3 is TGTGCCAGCAGCCGAGGACCGGGAGGGCTAACAGATACGCAGTATTTT. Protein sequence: CASSRGPGGLTDTQYF.

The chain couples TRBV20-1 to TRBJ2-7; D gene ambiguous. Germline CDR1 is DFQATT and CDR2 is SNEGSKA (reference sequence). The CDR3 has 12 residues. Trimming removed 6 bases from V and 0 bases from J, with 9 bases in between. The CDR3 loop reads CSAPVDSYEQYF. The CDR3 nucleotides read TGCAGTGCCCCAGTTGACTCCTACGAGCAGTACTTC.

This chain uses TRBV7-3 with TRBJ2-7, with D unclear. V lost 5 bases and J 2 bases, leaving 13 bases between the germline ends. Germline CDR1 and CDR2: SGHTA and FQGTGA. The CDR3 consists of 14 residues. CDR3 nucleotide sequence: TGTGCCAGCAGCCCCTTCCCCGACGCCTACGAGCAGTACTTC. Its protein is CASSPFPDAYEQYF.

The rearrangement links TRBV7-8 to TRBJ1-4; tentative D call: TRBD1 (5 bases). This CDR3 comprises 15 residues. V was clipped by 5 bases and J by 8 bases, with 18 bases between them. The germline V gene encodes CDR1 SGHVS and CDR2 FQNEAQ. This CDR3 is CASSPLWGRTEKLFF. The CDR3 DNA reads TGTGCCAGCAGCCCGCTCTGGGGCCGAACCGAAAAACTGTTTTTT. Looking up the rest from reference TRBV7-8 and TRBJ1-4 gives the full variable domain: GAGVSQSPRYKVAKRGQDVALRCDPISGHVSLFWYQQALGQGPEFLTYFQNEAQLDKSGLPSDRFFAERPEGSVSTLKIQRTQQEDSAVYLCASSPLWGRTEKLFFGSGTQLSVL.

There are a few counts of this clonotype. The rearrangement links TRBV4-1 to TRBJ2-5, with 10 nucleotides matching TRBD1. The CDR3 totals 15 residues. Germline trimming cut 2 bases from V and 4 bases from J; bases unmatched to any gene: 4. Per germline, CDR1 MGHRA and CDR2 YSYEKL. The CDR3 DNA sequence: TGCGCCAGCAGCCAATCGACAGGGGGCCCAGAGACCCAGTACTTC. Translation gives CASSQSTGGPETQYF.

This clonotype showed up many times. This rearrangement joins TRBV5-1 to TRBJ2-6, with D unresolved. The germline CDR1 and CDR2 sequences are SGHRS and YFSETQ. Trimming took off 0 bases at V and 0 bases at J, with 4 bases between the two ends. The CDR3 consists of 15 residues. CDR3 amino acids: CASSLALSGANVLTF. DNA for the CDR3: TGCGCCAGCAGCTTGGCTCTCTCTGGGGCCAACGTCCTGACTTTC.

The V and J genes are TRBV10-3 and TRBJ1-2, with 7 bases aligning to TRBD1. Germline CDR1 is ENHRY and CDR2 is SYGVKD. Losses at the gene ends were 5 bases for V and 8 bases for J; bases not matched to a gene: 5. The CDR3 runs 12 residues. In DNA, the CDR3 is TGTGCCATCAGTCCAGGGGACAGCGGCTACACCTTC. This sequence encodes CAISPGDSGYTF.

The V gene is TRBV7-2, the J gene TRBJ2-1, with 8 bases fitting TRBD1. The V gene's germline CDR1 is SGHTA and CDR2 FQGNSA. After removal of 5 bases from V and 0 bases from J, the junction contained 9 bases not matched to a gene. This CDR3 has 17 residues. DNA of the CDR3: TGTGCCAGCAGCCCCCAAACAGGGGGTAGCTCCTACAATGAGCAGTTCTTC. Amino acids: CASSPQTGGSSYNEQFF. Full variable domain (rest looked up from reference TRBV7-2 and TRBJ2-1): GAGVSQSPSNKVTEKGKDVELRCDPISGHTALYWYRQSLGQGLEFLIYFQGNSAPDKSGLPSDRFSAERTGGSVSTLTIQRTQQEDSAVYLCASSPQTGGSSYNEQFFGPGTRLTVL.

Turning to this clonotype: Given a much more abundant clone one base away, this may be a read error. CDR3 in amino acids: CASSQEGTGPGKLFF. The CDR3 DNA reads as TGCGCCAGCAGCCAAGAAGGGACAGGTCCTGGAAAACTGTTTTTT. This sequence joins TRBV4-1 and TRBJ1-4; TRBD1 matches 8 bases. This CDR3 has 15 amino acids. The germline V gene encodes CDR1 MGHRA and CDR2 YSYEKL. J lost 10 bases, V lost 0 bases, and 7 bases had no gene match.

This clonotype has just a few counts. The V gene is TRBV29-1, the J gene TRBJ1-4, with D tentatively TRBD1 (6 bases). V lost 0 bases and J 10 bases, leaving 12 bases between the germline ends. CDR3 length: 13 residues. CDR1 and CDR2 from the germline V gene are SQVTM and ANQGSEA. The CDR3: CSVEDPGGGKLFF. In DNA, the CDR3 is TGCAGCGTTGAAGATCCTGGGGGCGGAAAACTGTTTTTT.

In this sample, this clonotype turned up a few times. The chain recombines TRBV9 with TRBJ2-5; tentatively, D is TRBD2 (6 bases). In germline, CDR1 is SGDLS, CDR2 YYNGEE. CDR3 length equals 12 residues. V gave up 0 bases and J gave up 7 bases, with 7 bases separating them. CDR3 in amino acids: CASSVGSGTQYF. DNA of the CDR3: TGTGCCAGCAGCGTAGGTAGCGGGACCCAGTACTTC.

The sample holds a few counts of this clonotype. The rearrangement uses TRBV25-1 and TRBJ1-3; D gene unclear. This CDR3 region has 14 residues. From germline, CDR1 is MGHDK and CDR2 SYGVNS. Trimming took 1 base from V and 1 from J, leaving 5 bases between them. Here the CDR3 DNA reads TGTGCCAGCAGTGAATCGGGGTCTGGAAACACCATATATTTT. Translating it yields CASSESGSGNTIYF. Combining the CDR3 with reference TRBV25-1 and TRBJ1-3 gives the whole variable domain EADIYQTPRYLVIGTGKKITLECSQTMGHDKMYWYQQDPGMELHLIHYSYGVNSTEKGDLSSESTVSRIRTEHFPLTLESARPSHTSQYLCASSESGSGNTIYFGEGSWLTVV.

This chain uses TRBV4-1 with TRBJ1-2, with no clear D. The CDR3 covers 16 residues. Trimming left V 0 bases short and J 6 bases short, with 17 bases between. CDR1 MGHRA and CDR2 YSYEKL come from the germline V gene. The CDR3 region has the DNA TGCGCCAGCAGCCAAGATCAAAGAGGGAGTGATAATGGCTACACCTTC. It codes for CASSQDQRGSDNGYTF.

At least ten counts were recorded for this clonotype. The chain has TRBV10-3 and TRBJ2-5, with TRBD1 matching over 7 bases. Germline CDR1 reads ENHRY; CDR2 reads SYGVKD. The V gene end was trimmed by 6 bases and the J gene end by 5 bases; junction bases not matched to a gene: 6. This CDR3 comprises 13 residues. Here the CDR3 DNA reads TGTGCCATCAGCCCGGGACAGAGGGAGACCCAGTACTTC. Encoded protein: CAISPGQRETQYF.

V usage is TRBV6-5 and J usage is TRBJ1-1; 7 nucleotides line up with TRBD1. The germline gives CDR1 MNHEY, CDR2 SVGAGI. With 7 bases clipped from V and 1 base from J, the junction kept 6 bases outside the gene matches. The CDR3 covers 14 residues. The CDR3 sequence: CASKVGTANTEAFF. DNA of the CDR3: TGTGCCAGCAAAGTCGGGACAGCGAACACTGAAGCTTTCTTT.